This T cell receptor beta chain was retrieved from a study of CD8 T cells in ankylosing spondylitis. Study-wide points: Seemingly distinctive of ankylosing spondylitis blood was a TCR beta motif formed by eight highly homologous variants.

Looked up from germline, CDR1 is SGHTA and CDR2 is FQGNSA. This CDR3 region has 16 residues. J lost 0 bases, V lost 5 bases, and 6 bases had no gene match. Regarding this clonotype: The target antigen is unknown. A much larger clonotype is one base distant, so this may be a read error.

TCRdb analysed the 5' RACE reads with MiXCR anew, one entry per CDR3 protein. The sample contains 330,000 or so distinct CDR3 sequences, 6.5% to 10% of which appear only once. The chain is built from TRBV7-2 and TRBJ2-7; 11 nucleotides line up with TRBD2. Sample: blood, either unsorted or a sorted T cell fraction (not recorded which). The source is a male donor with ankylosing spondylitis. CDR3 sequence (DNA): TGTGCCAGCAGCACCGGGACTAGCGGAGCCTCCTACGAGCAGTACTTC. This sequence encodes CASSTGTSGASYEQYF.